The present T cell receptor beta chain was sequenced within a study of T cells in Graves' hyperthyroidism and ophthalmopathy. Exclusions: uncontrolled infection, other autoimmune disease, pregnancy, lactation. The CDR3 runs 13 residues. V was clipped by 5 bases and J by 0 bases, with 9 bases between them. The germline gives CDR1 SGHDT, CDR2 YYEEEE. TCR beta CDR3 regions were amplified from RNA transcripts. The TCR CDR3 first-round RT-PCR relied on the HTBI primer set. TCRdb processed the multiplex PCR reads anew with MiXCR; each CDR3 protein has one entry. The data hold 400,000 to 550,000 distinct CDR3 sequences, with roughly 14% observed a single time.

Sequencing was performed on blood. The chain has TRBV5-6 and TRBJ2-7, with a weak D call TRBD2 (6 bases). The TCR originated in a woman aged 18-29 years with Graves' hyperthyroidism. Here the CDR3 DNA reads TGTGCCAGCAGGACGGGAGTCTCCTACGAGCAGTACTTC. Amino acid sequence: CASRTGVSYEQYF.